The table lists the clone carrying this T cell receptor beta chain with many counts. Sequence at one end of the junction differs from germline and may be a read error. CDR1 and CDR2 from the germline V gene are MGHRA and YSYEKL. The CDR3 is 15 residues long. CDR3 regions were amplified by Arm-PCR using iRepertoire HTBI primers to build TCR beta libraries. TCRdb called the multiplex PCR reads again in MiXCR, with one record for every CDR3 protein. The table records about 450,000 distinct CDR3 sequences, about 16% of them present only once. The data are from a study of regulatory T cells in long-lasting Graves disease. Indicated time point: newly diagnosed GD, antithyroid drugs for less than 3 months. Researchers made the TCR library from RNA that was extracted from PBMCs. This same sample was also part of a study on T cells in Graves' hyperthyroidism and ophthalmopathy. According to that study: Thyroid ultrasound, orbital computed tomography, clinical symptoms, and serum thyroxine and TRAb underpinned diagnoses.

The TCR comes from a woman between 25 and 40 years old with Graves disease. This rearrangement joins TRBV4-1 to TRBJ1-4; 7 bases are a match to TRBD1. The starting material was peripheral blood mononuclear cells (PBMCs), obtained at new diagnosis, from a patient treated with antithyroid drugs. CDR3 nucleotide sequence: TGTGCCAGCAGCCAAGCCCTCGGGACAGCGAGGGAACTGTTTTTT. Translated, it gives CASSQALGTARELFF.